These 20 T cell receptor beta chains were all obtained from the same sample, sequenced in a study of CD8+CD57+ T cells in acquired aplastic anemia. All sequencing subjects had displayed CD8+CD57+ cell expansion on flow cytometry. Genomic DNA served as template for TCR beta VDJ and CDR3 profiling. TCRdb independently ran MiXCR on the reads; one entry per CDR3 protein. The data show about 95,000 distinct CDR3 sequences, with 55% to 80% seen just once and about 60% held by the top ten. Source material: sorted CD4+, CD8+, or CD8+CD57+ T cells (not recorded which) from PBMCs. Every receptor here comes from a human donor with aplastic anemia.

The rearrangement joins TRBV20-1 to TRBJ1-4, with TRBD1 identical over 8 bases. The CDR3 length is 14 residues. Germline V gene data show CDR1 as DFQATT and CDR2 as SNEGSKA (reference sequence). The V gene end was trimmed by 4 bases and the J gene end by 0 bases; junction bases not matched to a gene: 1. CDR3 in DNA: TGCAGTGCTAAACAGGGGGCAACTAATGAAAAACTGTTTTTT. Translated, it gives CSAKQGATNEKLFF.

The sample holds many counts of this clonotype. The chain joins TRBV12-3 or TRBV12-4 to TRBJ1-3, with 7 nucleotides matching TRBD1. J lost 0 bases, V lost 7 bases, and 18 bases had no gene match. CDR3 length equals 19 residues. CDR3 loop: CASKPPRGDSRSSGNTIYF. CDR3 nucleotide sequence: TGTGCCAGCAAACCTCCTCGGGGGGACAGCCGATCCTCTGGAAACACCATATATTTT.

The chain links TRBV6-5 to TRBJ2-7, with 7 bases matching TRBD2. Germline values: CDR1 MNHEY, CDR2 SVGAGI. The V and J ends lost 2 bases and 3 bases, in that order; junction bases with no gene match: 10. This CDR3 comprises 16 residues. Here the CDR3 reads CASSYSPSAGVYEQYF. CDR3 coding DNA: TGTGCCAGCAGTTACAGTCCATCGGCGGGGGTCTACGAGCAGTACTTC.

This clonotype was observed a handful of times. V gene TRBV20-1 combines with J gene TRBJ2-5; a weak D match, TRBD1 (8 bases). Trimming pared 4 bases from V and 4 bases from J, leaving 16 bases between. Germline assignment: CDR1 DFQATT and CDR2 SNEGSKA (reference sequence). The CDR3 consists of 14 residues. CDR3 in amino acids: CSAKNRGGGETQYF. DNA for the CDR3: TGCAGTGCTAAGAACAGGGGGGGAGGAGAGACCCAGTACTTC.

The J gene is TRBJ2-5, the V gene TRBV10-3, with D perhaps TRBD2 (5 bases). The length of the CDR3 is 15 residues. Germline V CDR1 and CDR2: ENHRY, SYGVKD. V was shortened by 0 bases and J by 5 bases, with 13 bases between the two germline ends. CDR3 sequence reads: CAISESVGSGETQYF. Written as DNA, the CDR3 is TGTGCCATCAGTGAGTCAGTGGGGTCGGGGGAGACCCAGTACTTC.

A note on this clonotype: The junction shows a germline mismatch at one end, possibly a read error. The V gene is TRBV2, the J gene TRBJ2-7, with D uncertain. CDR1 is SNHLY and CDR2 is FYNNEI in the germline V gene. There are 14 residues in the CDR3. DNA for the CDR3: TGTGCCATCAGTCCAGCTAGGAACGGCAATCCCTCGTACTTC. Protein: CAISPARNGNPSYF.

The chain uses TRBV2 and TRBJ1-6; 9 bases map to TRBD1. This CDR3 is built from 18 residues. Germline loops: CDR1 SNHLY, CDR2 FYNNEI. Trimming at V came to 5 bases and at J to 12 bases, leaving 20 bases not matched to a gene. The CDR3 DNA is TGTGCCAGCAGTCTTGGGGAAACCATCGGGACAGGGTTGATACCCCTCCACTTT. This gives the protein CASSLGETIGTGLIPLHF.

The V and J genes are TRBV2 and TRBJ2-7; TRBD2 might be the D (6 bases). Trimming pared 7 bases from V and 2 bases from J, leaving 15 bases between. This CDR3 has 14 residues. Germline CDR1 reads SNHLY; CDR2 reads FYNNEI. The DNA for the CDR3 is TGTGCCAGCACTCGGGCGGGACGGACCTACGAGCAGTACTTC. Its protein product is CASTRAGRTYEQYF.

V is TRBV6-5 and J is TRBJ2-5; D unclear. The CDR3 consists of 14 residues. CDR1 and CDR2 from the germline V gene are MNHEY and SVGAGI. V dropped 2 bases and J dropped 5 bases, with 12 bases sitting between them. The CDR3 region is CASSYRPTLETQYF. DNA for the CDR3: TGTGCCAGCAGTTACCGGCCTACTCTGGAGACCCAGTACTTC.

This clonotype came up a few times. CDR3 region: CASHSQGNTGELFF. The DNA of the CDR3 is TGTGCCAGTCACAGCCAGGGGAACACCGGGGAGCTGTTTTTT. This chain joins TRBV19 and TRBJ2-2, with a possible D match to TRBD1 (5 bases). Germline CDR1 and CDR2: LNHDA and SQIVND (reference sequence). Trimming left V 8 bases short and J 1 base short, with 11 bases between. This CDR3 is 14 amino acids long. Variable domain in full (rest from reference TRBV19 and TRBJ2-2): DGGITQSPKYLFRKEGQNVTLSCEQNLNHDAMYWYRQDPGQGLRLIYYSQIVNDFQKGDIAEGYSVSREKKESFPLTVTSAQKNPTAFYLCASHSQGNTGELFFGEGSRLTVL.

The rearrangement links TRBV24-1 to TRBJ2-5; D unresolved. Per germline, CDR1 KGHDR and CDR2 SFDVKD. V dropped 2 bases and J dropped 4 bases, with 10 bases sitting between them. CDR3 length equals 14 residues. This CDR3 reads CATSDSRVLETQYF. The CDR3, as DNA: TGTGCCACCAGTGATTCCCGGGTCCTAGAGACCCAGTACTTC.

The V call is TRBV24-1, the J call TRBJ2-1; D call uncertain. Germline V gene lookup returns CDR1 KGHDR and CDR2 SFDVKD. The CDR3 has 14 amino acids. Trimming took off 3 bases at V and 7 bases at J, with 12 bases between the two ends. CDR3 coding DNA: TGTGCCACCAGTGATGAAGGGTTTAGGAATGAGCAGTTCTTC. As protein: CATSDEGFRNEQFF.

V is TRBV2 and J is TRBJ2-1; D is tentatively TRBD1 or TRBD2 (6 bases each). Germline-derived CDR1 and CDR2 are SNHLY and FYNNEI. The CDR3 covers 14 residues. Trimming removed 11 bases at V and 3 bases at J, with 17 bases between. The CDR3 bases are TGTGCCGGAGCAAGAGGGGGACTCTACAATGAGCAGTTCTTC. It yields the protein CAGARGGLYNEQFF.

This clonotype occurred many times. CDR3 region: CSARGPGQGRGTQYF. Here the CDR3 DNA reads TGCAGTGCTAGAGGCCCGGGACAGGGACGCGGTACGCAGTATTTT. J is TRBJ2-3 and V is TRBV20-1, with 9 bases matching TRBD1. The V gene's germline CDR1 is DFQATT and CDR2 SNEGSKA (reference sequence). Trimming removed 1 base from V and 8 bases from J; junction bases left unmatched: 10. The length of the CDR3 is 15 residues.

This clonotype showed up many times. V is TRBV3-1 and J is TRBJ2-5; D remains ambiguous. This CDR3 region has 13 residues. V lost 5 bases to trimming and J lost 1 base, with 8 bases between them. The V gene's germline CDR1 is LGHDT and CDR2 YNNKEL (reference sequence). CDR3 protein: CASSYQPQETQYF. The CDR3 nucleotides are TGTGCCAGCAGCTATCAACCCCAAGAGACCCAGTACTTC.

The chain has TRBV10-3 and TRBJ1-2, with D unresolved. The CDR3 is 16 amino acids. Germline CDR1 ENHRY, CDR2 SYGVKD. The V end lost 10 bases, the J end lost 3 bases, and 24 bases lay between the germline ends. The CDR3 DNA is TGTGCCACCGGAGAGACCGCCTCCCCTTTAGACTATGGCTACACCTTC. This sequence encodes CATGETASPLDYGYTF.

This clonotype was seen more than once but under ten times. The rearrangement uses TRBV24-1 and TRBJ2-5; D is unclear. V lost 9 bases, J lost 7 bases, and 11 bases lay in between. The CDR3 loop spans 11 amino acids. Germline CDR1 and CDR2: KGHDR and SFDVKD. The CDR3 here is CATEWLGTQYF. In DNA, the CDR3 is TGTGCCACCGAGTGGTTGGGGACCCAGTACTTC.

The gene calls are TRBV20-1 and TRBJ2-7; maybe TRBD2 (6 bases). V shed 4 bases and J shed 6 bases, with 22 bases lying between them. CDR3 length equals 15 residues. Per the germline V gene, CDR1 is DFQATT and CDR2 is SNEGSKA (reference sequence). CDR3 sequence (DNA): TGCAGTGCTACTTTCATCGCTGGACTAACCCTCGAGCAGTACTTC. Protein product: CSATFIAGLTLEQYF.

DNA of the CDR3: TGTGCCACCACGACAGGGAGCCAGCCCCAGCATTTT. Encoded protein: CATTTGSQPQHF. The J gene is TRBJ1-5, the V gene TRBV24-1, with 7 bases identical to TRBD1. This CDR3 is built from 12 residues. Germline trimming cut 8 bases from V and 7 bases from J; bases unmatched to any gene: 4. CDR1 KGHDR and CDR2 SFDVKD come from the germline V gene.

This sequence joins TRBV7-1 and TRBJ2-3, with TRBD2 matching over 12 bases. TRBV7-1 is marked as an open reading frame, function uncertain. The J segment lost 1 base and the V segment lost 3 bases, leaving 11 bases of the junction unmatched. This CDR3 region has 19 residues. CDR3 protein: CASSSPSLAGGPRTDTQYF. The CDR3, as DNA: TGTGCCAGCAGCTCCCCCAGCCTAGCGGGAGGGCCGCGCACAGATACGCAGTATTTT.